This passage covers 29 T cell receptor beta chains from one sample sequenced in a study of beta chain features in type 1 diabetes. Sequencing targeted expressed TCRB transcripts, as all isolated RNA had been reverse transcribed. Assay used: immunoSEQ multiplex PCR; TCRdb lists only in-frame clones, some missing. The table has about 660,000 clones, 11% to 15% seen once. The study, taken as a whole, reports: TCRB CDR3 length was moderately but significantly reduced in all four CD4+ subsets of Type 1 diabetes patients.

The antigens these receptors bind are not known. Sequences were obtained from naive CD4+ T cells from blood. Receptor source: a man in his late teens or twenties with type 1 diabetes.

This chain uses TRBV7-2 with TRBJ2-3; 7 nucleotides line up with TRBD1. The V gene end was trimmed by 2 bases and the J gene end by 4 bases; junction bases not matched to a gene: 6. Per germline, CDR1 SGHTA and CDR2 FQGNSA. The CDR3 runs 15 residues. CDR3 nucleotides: TGTGCCAGCAGCTTAAGCGGCCAGGGGGCAGATACGCAGTATTTT. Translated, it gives CASSLSGQGADTQYF.

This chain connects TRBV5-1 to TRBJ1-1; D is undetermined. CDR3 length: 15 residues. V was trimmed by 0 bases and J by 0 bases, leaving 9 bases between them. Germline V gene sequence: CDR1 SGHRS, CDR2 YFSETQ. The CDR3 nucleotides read TGCGCCAGCAGCTTGGACGGAGCCATGAACACTGAAGCTTTCTTT. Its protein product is CASSLDGAMNTEAFF.

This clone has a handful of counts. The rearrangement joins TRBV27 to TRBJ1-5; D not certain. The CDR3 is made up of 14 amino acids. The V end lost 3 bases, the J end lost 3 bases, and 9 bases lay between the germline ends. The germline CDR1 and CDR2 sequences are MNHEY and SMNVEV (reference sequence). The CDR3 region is CASSFVGSNQPQHF. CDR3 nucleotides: TGTGCCAGCAGTTTTGTAGGTTCCAATCAGCCCCAGCATTTT.

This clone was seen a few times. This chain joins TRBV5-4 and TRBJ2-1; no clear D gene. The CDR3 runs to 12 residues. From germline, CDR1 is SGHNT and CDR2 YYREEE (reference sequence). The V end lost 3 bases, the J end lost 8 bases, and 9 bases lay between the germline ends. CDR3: CASSSTFHEQFF. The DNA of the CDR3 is TGTGCCAGCAGCTCAACGTTCCATGAGCAGTTCTTC.

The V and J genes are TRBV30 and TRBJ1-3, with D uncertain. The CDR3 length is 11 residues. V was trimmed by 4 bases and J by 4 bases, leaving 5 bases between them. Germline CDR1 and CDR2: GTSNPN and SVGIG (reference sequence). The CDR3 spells CAWIRGNTIYF. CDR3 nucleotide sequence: TGTGCCTGGATTAGAGGAAACACCATATATTTT.

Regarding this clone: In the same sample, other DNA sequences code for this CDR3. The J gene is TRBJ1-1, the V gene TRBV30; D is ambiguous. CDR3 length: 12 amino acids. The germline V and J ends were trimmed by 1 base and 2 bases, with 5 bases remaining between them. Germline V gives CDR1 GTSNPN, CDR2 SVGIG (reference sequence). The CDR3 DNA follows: TGTGCCTGGAGTGGGGGAAACACTGAAGCTTTCTTT. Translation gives CAWSGGNTEAFF. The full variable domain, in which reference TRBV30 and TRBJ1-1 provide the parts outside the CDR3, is SQTIHQWPATLVQPVGSPLSLECTVEGTSNPNLYWYRQAAGRGLQLLFYSVGIGQISSEVPQNLSASRPQDRQFILSSKKLLLSDSGFYLCAWSGGNTEAFFGQGTRLTVV.

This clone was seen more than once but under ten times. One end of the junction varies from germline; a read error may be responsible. CDR3 residues: CASSLFSGSPLHF. CDR3 DNA: TGTGCTAGCAGCTTGTTTTCTGGCTCACCCCTCCACTTT. The V gene is TRBV7-7, the J gene TRBJ1-6; no clear D. The CDR3 totals 13 residues. Germline V CDR1 and CDR2: SSHAT, FNYEAQ (reference sequence).

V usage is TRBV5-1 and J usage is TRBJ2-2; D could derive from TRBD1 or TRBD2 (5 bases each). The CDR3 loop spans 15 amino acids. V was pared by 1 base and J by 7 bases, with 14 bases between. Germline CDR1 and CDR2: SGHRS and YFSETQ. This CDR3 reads CASSLSSRVIGELFF. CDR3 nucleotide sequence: TGCGCCAGCAGCTTGTCTAGCAGGGTTATCGGGGAGCTGTTTTTT.

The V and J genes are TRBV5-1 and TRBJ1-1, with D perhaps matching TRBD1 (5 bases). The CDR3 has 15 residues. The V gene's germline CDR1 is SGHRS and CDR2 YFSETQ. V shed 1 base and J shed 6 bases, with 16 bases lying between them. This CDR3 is CASSLKSPGEAEAFF. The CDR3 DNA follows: TGCGCCAGCAGCTTGAAATCCCCGGGGGAGGCTGAAGCTTTCTTT.

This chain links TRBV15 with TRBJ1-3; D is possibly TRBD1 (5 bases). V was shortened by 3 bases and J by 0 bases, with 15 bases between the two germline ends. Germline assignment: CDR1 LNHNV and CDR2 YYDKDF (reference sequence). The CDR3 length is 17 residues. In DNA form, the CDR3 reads TGTGCCACCAGCAGGAGGGTACAGGCCGACTCTGGAAACACCATATATTTT. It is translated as CATSRRVQADSGNTIYF.

CDR3 amino acids: CASSEGAGTGAFF. The CDR3 DNA is TGTGCCAGCAGTGAAGGGGCCGGGACCGGGGCTTTCTTT. The chain carries TRBV2 and TRBJ1-1; tentatively, D is TRBD1 (5 bases). Germline CDR1 is SNHLY and CDR2 is FYNNEI. The CDR3 contains 13 residues. Trimming pared 1 base from V and 11 bases from J, leaving 14 bases between.

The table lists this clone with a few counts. The CDR3 loop is CASSHPGQGQGLGGSPLHF. As DNA, the CDR3 is TGTGCCAGCAGCCACCCCGGACAGGGTCAAGGGCTCGGGGGTTCACCCCTCCACTTT. The V and J genes are TRBV4-2 and TRBJ1-6, with TRBD1 identical over 8 bases. From germline, CDR1 is LGHNA and CDR2 YNFKEQ. The CDR3 covers 19 residues. V lost 3 bases to trimming and J lost 9 bases; unmatched junction nucleotides: 19.

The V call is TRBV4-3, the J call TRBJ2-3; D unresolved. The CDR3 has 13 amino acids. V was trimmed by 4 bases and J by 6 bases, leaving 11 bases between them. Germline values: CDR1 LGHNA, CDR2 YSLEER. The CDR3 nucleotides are TGCGCCAGCAGCCTCACTACATGGGATACGCAGTATTTT. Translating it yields CASSLTTWDTQYF.

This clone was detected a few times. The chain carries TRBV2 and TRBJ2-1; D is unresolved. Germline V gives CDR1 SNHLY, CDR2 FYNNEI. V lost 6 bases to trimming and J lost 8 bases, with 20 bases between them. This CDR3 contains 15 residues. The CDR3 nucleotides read TGTGCCAGCAGCGTCGGACCTTTGGCCTATGATGAGCAGTTCTTC. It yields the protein CASSVGPLAYDEQFF.

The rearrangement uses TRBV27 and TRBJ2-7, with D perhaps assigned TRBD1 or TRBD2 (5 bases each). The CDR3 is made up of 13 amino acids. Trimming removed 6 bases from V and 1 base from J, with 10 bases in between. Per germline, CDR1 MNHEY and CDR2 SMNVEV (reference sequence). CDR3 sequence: CASSGTKSYEQYF. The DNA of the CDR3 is TGTGCCAGCAGCGGGACCAAGTCCTACGAGCAGTACTTC.

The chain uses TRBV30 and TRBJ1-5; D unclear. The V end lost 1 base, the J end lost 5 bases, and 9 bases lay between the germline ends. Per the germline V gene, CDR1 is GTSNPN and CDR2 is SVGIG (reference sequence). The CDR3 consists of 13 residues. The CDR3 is CAWSDDNYQPQHF. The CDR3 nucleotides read TGTGCCTGGAGTGATGACAATTATCAGCCCCAGCATTTT.

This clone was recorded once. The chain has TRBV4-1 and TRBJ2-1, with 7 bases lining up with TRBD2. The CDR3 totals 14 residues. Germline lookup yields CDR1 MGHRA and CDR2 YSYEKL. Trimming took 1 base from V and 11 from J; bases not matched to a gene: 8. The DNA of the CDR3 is TGCGCCAGCAGCCAAGGAGGCCGCGGGGGTAAGCAGTTCTTC. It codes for CASSQGGRGGKQFF.

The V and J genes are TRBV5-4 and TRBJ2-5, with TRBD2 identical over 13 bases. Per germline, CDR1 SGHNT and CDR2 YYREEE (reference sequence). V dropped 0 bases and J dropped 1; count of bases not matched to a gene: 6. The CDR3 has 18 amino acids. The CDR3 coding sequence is TGTGCCAGCAGCTTGGGACTAGCGGGAGGCCTTTTCCAAGAGACCCAGTACTTC. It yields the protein CASSLGLAGGLFQETQYF.

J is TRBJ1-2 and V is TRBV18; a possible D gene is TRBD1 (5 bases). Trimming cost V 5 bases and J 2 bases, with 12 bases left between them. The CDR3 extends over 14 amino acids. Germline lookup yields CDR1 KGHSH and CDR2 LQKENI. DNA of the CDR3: TGTGCCAGCTCAGACCAGGGTTCGAACTATGGCTACACCTTC. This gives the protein CASSDQGSNYGYTF.

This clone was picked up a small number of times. CDR3 DNA: TGTGCCAGCAGTTACTCGCGGACAGGGGGCGACTATGGCTACACCTTC. Translated, it gives CASSYSRTGGDYGYTF. The V gene is TRBV6-5, the J gene TRBJ1-2, with 11 bases lining up with TRBD1. The CDR3 length is 16 residues. V shed 0 bases, J shed 3 bases, and the junction held 3 bases outside the gene matches. Germline V lookup: CDR1 MNHEY, CDR2 SVGAGI.

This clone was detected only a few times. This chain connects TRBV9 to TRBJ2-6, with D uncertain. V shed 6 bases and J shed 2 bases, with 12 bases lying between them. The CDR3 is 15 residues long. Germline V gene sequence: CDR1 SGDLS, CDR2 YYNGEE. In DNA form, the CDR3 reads TGTGCCAGCACCCAGGAAACAGCTGGGGCCAACGTCCTGACTTTC. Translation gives CASTQETAGANVLTF.

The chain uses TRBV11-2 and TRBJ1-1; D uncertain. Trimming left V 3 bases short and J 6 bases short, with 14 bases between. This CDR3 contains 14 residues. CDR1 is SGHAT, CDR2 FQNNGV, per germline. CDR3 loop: CASSFAAGPAEAFF. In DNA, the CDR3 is TGTGCCAGCAGCTTTGCAGCGGGTCCGGCTGAAGCTTTCTTT.

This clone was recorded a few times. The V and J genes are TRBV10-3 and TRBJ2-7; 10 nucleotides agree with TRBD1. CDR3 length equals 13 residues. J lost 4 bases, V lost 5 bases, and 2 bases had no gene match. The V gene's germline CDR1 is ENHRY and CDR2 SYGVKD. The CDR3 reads CAISSGQGYEQYF. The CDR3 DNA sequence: TGTGCCATCAGTTCGGGACAGGGGTACGAGCAGTACTTC.

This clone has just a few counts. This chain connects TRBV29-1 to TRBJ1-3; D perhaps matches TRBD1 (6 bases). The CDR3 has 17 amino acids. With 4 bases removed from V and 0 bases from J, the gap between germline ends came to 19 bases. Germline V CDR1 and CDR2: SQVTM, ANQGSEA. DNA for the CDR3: TGCAGCGTTGCCGCCGGGGGACAACTAATCTCTGGAAACACCATATATTTT. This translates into CSVAAGGQLISGNTIYF.

CDR3 sequence reads: CASTWEGIRQPQHF. As DNA, the CDR3 is TGTGCCAGCACCTGGGAAGGGATCCGGCAGCCCCAGCATTTT. The chain links TRBV6-6 to TRBJ1-5; D ambiguous. CDR3 length: 14 amino acids. In germline, CDR1 is MNHNY, CDR2 SVGAGI (reference sequence). Trimming took 7 bases from V and 7 from J, leaving 17 bases between them.

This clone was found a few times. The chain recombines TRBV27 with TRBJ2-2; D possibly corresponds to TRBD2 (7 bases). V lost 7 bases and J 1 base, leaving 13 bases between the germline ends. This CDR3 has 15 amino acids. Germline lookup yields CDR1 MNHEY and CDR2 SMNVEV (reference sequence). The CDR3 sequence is CASTSGGQNTGELFF. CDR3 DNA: TGTGCCAGCACTTCCGGGGGGCAGAACACCGGGGAGCTGTTTTTT.

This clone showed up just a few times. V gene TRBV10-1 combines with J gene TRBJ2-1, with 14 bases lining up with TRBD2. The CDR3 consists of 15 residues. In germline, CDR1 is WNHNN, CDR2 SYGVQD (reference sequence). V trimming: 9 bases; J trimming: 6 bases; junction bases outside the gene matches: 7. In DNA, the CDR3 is TGCGCCAGTTCCTCGGGACTAGCGGGGGCCAATGAGCAGTTCTTC. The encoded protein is CASSSGLAGANEQFF.

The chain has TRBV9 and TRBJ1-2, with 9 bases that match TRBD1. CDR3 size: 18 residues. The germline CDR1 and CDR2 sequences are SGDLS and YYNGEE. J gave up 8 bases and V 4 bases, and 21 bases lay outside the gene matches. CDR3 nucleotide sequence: TGTGCCAGCAGCCCCGAGGGAGCGGGACAGGGACGATTAGGAGGCTACACCTTC. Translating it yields CASSPEGAGQGRLGGYTF.

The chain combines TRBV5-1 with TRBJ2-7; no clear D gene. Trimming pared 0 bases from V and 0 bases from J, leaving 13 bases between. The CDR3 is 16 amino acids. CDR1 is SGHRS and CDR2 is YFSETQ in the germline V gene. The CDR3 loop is CASSLASAQSSYEQYF. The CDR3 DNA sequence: TGCGCCAGCAGCTTGGCCTCAGCCCAGAGCTCCTACGAGCAGTACTTC. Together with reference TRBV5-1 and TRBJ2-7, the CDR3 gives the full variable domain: KAGVTQTPRYLIKTRGQQVTLSCSPISGHRSVSWYQQTPGQGLQFLFEYFSETQRNKGNFPGRFSGRQFSNSRSEMNVSTLELGDSALYLCASSLASAQSSYEQYFGPGTRLTVT.